This TCR beta chain was recorded in a study of T cell changes during pregnancy in multiple sclerosis (dated by TCRdb to between 2017 and 2020). Looking at the study overall: Changes in the T cell repertoire over the course of pregnancy were examined in this study in women with multiple sclerosis.

With regard to this clone: Its antigen is currently not known. Nothing much larger sits one base from this clone, and base qualities are not available.

The library was made by the immunoSEQ multiplex PCR assay. TCRdb retrieved this table from immuneACCESS and kept in-frame rearrangements only. Not all clones are present; in checked studies, unresolved V genes account for under half, and no reason is known for the remainder. The sample table records tens of thousands of clones; 85% to 95% of these occur just once. Roughly 0.23% of the sample belongs to the ten largest clones. CDR1 and CDR2 are read off the germline V gene (reference sequence) as SGHNT and YYREEE. Measured from the cysteine to the phenylalanine, the CDR3 is 14 residues long. This entry keeps only the CDR3 DNA: 42 bases, framed from base 1. Between the V and J ends, shortened by 5 bases and 5 bases respectively, the junction contains 14 bases.

The sequencing here drew on CD4+ T cells from peripheral blood mononuclear cells, taken in the third trimester of pregnancy. The V gene is TRBV5-4 and the J gene is TRBJ2-1, with TRBD2 as a weak D call on 5 bases. This TCR derives from a female donor with multiple sclerosis, enrolled in a pregnancy study. The CDR3 in this case is CASRWENGNNEQFF. The DNA sequence follows: TGTGCCAGCAGATGGGAGAACGGAAACAATGAGCAGTTCTTC.